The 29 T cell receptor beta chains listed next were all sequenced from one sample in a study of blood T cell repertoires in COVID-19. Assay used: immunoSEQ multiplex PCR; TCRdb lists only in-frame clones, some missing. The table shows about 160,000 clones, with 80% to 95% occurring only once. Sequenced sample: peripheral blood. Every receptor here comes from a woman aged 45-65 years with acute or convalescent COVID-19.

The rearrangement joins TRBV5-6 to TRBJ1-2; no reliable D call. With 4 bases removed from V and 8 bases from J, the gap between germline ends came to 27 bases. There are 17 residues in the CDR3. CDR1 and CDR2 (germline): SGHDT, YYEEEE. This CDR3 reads CASSPREISLIRWGYTF. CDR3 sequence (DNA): TGTGCCAGCAGCCCGAGGGAGATCAGTCTTATCCGTTGGGGCTACACCTTC.

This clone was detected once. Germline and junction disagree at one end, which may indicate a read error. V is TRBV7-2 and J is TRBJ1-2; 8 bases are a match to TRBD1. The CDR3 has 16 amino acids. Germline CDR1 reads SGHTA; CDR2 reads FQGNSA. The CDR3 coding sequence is TGTGCCAGCAGCCATCCACGGGACAGGTCCGGTTATGCCTACACCTTC. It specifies CASSHPRDRSGYAYTF.

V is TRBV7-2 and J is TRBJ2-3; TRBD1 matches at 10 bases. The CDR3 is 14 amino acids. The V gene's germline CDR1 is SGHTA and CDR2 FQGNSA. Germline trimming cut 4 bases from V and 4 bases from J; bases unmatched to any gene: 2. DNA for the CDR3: TGTGCCAGCAGCTCGACAGGGGGCCCAGATACGCAGTATTTT. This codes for CASSSTGGPDTQYF.

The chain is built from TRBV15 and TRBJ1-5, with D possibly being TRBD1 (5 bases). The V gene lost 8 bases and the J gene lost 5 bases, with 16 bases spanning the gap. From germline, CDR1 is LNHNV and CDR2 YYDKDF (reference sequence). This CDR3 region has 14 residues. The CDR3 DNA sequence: TGTGCCACCTCGTTGGGGCAGGGCTATCAGCCCCAGCATTTT. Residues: CATSLGQGYQPQHF. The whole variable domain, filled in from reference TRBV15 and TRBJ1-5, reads DAMVIQNPRYQVTQFGKPVTLSCSQTLNHNVMYWYQQKSSQAPKLLFHYYDKDFNNEADTPDNFQSRRPNTSFCFLDIRSPGLGDTAMYLCATSLGQGYQPQHFGDGTRLSIL.

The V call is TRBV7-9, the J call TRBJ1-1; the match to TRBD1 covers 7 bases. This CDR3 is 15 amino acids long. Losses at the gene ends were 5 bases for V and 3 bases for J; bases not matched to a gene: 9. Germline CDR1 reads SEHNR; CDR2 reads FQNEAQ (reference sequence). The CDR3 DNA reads TGTGCCAGCAGCCTGACGACAGGGCTAGACACTGAAGCTTTCTTT. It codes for CASSLTTGLDTEAFF.

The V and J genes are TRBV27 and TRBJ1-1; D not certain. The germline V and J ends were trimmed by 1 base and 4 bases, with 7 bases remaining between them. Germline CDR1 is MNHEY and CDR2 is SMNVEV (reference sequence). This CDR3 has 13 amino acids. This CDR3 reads CASSLYGSTEAFF. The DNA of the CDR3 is TGTGCCAGCAGTTTATACGGGAGCACTGAAGCTTTCTTT.

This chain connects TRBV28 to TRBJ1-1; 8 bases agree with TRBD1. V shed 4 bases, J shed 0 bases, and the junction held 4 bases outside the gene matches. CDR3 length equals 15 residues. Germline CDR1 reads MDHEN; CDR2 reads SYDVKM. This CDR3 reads CASSSQQGVNTEAFF. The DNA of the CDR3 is TGTGCCAGCAGTTCTCAACAGGGGGTGAACACTGAAGCTTTCTTT.

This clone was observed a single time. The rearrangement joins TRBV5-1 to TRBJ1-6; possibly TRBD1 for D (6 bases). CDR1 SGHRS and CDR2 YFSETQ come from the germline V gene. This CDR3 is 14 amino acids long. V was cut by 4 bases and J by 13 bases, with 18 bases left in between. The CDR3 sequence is CASSPGQQVGPLHF. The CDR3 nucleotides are TGCGCCAGCAGCCCAGGACAGCAAGTGGGGCCCCTCCACTTT.

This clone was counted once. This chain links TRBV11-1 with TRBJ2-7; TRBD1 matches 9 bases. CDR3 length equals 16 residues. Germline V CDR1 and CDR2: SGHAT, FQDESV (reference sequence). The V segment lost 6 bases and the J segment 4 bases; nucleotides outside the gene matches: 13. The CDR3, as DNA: TGTGCCAGCAGTCCATTGCTCGGGACAGGGAGGTACGAGCAGTACTTC. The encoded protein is CASSPLLGTGRYEQYF.

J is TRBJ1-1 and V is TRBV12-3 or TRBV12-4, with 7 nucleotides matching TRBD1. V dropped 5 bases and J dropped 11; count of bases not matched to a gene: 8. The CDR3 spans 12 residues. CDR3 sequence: CASSMIQGRAFF. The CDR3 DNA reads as TGTGCCAGCAGTATGATACAGGGGAGGGCTTTCTTT.

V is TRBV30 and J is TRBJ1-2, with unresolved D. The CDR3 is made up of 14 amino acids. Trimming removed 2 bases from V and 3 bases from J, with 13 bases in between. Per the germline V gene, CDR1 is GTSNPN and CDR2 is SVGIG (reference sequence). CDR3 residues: CAWSNLGPHYGYTF. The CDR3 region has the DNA TGTGCCTGGAGTAACCTGGGCCCTCACTATGGCTACACCTTC.

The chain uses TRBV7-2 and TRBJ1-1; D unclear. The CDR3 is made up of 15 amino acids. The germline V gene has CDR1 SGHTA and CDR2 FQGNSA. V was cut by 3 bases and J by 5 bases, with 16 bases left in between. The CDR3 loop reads CASSLTAGVGTEAFF. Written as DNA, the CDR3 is TGTGCCAGCAGCTTGACGGCCGGGGTTGGGACTGAAGCTTTCTTT.

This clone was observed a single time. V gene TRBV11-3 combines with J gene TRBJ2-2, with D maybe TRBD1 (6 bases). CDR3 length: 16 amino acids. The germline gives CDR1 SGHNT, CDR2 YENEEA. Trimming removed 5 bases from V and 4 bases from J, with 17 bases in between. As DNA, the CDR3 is TGTGCCAGCAGCCCGGTATGGACAGCTACCACCGGGGAGCTGTTTTTT. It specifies CASSPVWTATTGELFF. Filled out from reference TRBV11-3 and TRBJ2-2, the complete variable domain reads EAGVVQSPRYKIIEKKQPVAFWCNPISGHNTLYWYLQNLGQGPELLIRYENEEAVDDSQLPKDRFSAERLKGVDSTLKIQPAELGDSAVYLCASSPVWTATTGELFFGEGSRLTVL.

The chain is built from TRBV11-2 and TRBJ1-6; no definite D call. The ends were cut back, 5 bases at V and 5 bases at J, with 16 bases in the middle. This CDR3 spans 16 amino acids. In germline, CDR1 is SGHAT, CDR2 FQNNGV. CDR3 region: CASSPLRGLHNSPLHF. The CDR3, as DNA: TGTGCCAGCAGCCCATTGAGAGGCTTGCATAATTCACCCCTCCACTTT.

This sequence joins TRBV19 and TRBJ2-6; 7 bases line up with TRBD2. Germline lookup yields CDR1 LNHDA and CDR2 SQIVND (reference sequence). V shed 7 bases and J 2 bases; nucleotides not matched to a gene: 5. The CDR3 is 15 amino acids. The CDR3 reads CASNQRGAGANVLTF. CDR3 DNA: TGTGCCAGTAATCAACGGGGGGCTGGGGCCAACGTCCTGACTTTC. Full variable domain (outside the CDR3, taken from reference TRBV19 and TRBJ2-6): DGGITQSPKYLFRKEGQNVTLSCEQNLNHDAMYWYRQDPGQGLRLIYYSQIVNDFQKGDIAEGYSVSREKKESFPLTVTSAQKNPTAFYLCASNQRGAGANVLTFGAGSRLTVL.

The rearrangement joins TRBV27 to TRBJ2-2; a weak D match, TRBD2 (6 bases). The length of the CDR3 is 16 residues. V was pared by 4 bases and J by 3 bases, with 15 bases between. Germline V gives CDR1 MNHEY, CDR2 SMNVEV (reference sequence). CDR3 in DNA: TGTGCCAGCAGTTCCCCCTGGGGGGACGACACCGGGGAGCTGTTTTTT. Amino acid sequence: CASSSPWGDDTGELFF.

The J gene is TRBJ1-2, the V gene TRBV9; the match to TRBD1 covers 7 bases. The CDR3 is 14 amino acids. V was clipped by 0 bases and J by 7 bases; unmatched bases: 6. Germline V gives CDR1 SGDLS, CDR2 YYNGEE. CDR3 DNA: TGTGCCAGCAGCGTAGCCCCCCAGGGGGGTGGCTACACCTTC. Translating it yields CASSVAPQGGGYTF.

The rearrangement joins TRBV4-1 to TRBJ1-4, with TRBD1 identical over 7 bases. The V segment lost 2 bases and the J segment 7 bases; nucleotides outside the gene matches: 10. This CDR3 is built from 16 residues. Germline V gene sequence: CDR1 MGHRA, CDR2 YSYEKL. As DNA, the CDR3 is TGCGCCAGCAGCCAACCCAAGGGGGCGTCAGGTGAAAAACTGTTTTTT. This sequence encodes CASSQPKGASGEKLFF.

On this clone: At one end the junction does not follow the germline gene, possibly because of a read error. The DNA of the CDR3 is TGTGCCAGCAGCTTAAAGATGGGGGGGTTTAATAAAAAACTGTTTTTT. Encoded protein: CASSLKMGGFNKKLFF. The V gene is TRBV7-9, the J gene TRBJ1-4; the D gene is possibly TRBD1 (5 bases). Germline CDR1 reads SEHNR; CDR2 reads FQNEAQ (reference sequence). This CDR3 contains 16 residues.

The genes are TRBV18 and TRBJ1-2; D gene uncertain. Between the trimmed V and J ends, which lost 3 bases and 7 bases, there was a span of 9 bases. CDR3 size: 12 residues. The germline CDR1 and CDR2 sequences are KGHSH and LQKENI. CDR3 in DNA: TGTGCCAGCTCACCGGACTTGAGTGGCTACACCTTC. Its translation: CASSPDLSGYTF.

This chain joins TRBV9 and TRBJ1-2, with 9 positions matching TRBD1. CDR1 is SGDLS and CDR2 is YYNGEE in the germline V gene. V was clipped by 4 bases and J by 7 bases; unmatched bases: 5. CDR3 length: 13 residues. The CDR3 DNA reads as TGTGCCAGCAGCCCCCGACAGGGGGGTGGCTACACCTTC. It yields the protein CASSPRQGGGYTF. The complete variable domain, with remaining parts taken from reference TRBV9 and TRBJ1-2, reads DSGVTQTPKHLITATGQRVTLRCSPRSGDLSVYWYQQSLDQGLQFLIQYYNGEERAKGNILERFSAQQFPDLHSELNLSSLELGDSALYFCASSPRQGGGYTFGSGTRLTVV.

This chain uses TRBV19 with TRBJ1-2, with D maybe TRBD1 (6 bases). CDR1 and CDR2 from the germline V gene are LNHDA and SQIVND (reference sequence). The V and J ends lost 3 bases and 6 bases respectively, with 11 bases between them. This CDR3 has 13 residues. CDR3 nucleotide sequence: TGTGCCAGTAGTATCCAGACAGGCCATGGCTACACCTTC. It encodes CASSIQTGHGYTF.

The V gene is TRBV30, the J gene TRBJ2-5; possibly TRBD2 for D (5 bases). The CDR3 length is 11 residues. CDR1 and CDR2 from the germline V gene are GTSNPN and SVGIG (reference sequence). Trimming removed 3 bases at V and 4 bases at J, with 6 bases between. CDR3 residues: CAWSAGETQYF. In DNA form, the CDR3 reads TGTGCCTGGAGCGCGGGAGAGACCCAGTACTTC.

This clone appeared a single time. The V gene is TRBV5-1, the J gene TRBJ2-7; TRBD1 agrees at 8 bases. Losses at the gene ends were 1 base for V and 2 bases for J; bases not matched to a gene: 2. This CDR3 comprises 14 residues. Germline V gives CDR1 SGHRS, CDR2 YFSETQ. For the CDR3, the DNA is TGCGCCAGCAGCTTGTTGGGACAGGCCTACGAGCAGTACTTC. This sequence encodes CASSLLGQAYEQYF. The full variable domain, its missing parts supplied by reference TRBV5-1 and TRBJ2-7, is KAGVTQTPRYLIKTRGQQVTLSCSPISGHRSVSWYQQTPGQGLQFLFEYFSETQRNKGNFPGRFSGRQFSNSRSEMNVSTLELGDSALYLCASSLLGQAYEQYFGPGTRLTVT.

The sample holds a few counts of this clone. The CDR3 nucleotides read TGTGCCTGGGGCGGAGGCGGCTACACCTTC. This translates into CAWGGGGYTF. The V gene is TRBV30, the J gene TRBJ1-2; D remains unclear. The CDR3 is 10 amino acids. CDR1 and CDR2 from the germline V gene are GTSNPN and SVGIG (reference sequence). The ends were cut back, 5 bases at V and 8 bases at J, with 9 bases in the middle.

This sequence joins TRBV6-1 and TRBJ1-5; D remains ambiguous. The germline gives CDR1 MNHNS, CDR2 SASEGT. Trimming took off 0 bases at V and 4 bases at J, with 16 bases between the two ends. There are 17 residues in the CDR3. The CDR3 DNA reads TGTGCCAGCAGTGAAGCGCTCGACATTACAGCTAATCAGCCCCAGCATTTT. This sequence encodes CASSEALDITANQPQHF.

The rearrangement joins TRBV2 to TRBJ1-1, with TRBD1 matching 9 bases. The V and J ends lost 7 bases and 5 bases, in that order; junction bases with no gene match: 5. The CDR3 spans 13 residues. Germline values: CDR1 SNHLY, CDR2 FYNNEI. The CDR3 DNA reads TGTGCCAGCACTGGACAGGGGAGGACTGAAGCTTTCTTT. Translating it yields CASTGQGRTEAFF.

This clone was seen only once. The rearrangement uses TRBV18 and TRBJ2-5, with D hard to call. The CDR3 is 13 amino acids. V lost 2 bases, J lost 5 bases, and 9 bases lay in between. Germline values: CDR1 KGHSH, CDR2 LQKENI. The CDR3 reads CASSPGSVETQYF. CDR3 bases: TGTGCCAGCTCACCAGGAAGCGTCGAGACCCAGTACTTC.

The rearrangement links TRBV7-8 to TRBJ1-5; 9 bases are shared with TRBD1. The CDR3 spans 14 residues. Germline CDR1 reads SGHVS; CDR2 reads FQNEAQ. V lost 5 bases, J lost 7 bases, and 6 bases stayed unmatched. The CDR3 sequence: CASSLGQGTQPQHF. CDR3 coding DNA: TGTGCCAGCAGCCTGGGACAGGGAACCCAGCCCCAGCATTTT.